This T cell receptor beta chain is from a study of T cell clonotyping in hematopoietic cell transplantation. Study outcomes and limitations: Recipient TCR diversity dropped after transplant; expanded clonotypes rose from day 30 to 180.

In this sample, this clone turned up once. Antigen unknown. Sequencing used immunoSEQ multiplex PCR; TCRdb keeps in-frame clones, though not all of them. Seen here are around 7,000 clones, 90% to 95% observed once, and the top ten hold less than 1.5%. Trimming removed 4 bases from V and 2 bases from J, with 14 bases in between. The CDR3 contains 15 residues. CDR1 and CDR2 from the germline V gene are MDHEN and SYDVKM. This TCR was recovered from a male patient aged 60 to 75 who had an allogeneic stem cell transplant from an unrelated donor, so T cells may come from the graft donor. Some clones in this sample may be carry-over from other donors' samples. Specimen: peripheral blood mononuclear cells, collected 30 days after allogeneic stem cell transplant. The chain has TRBV28 and TRBJ1-2; no definite D call. CDR3 loop: CASSSFWYTNYGYTF. The CDR3 DNA reads as TGTGCCAGCAGTTCCTTCTGGTATACGAACTATGGCTACACCTTC.